This entry lists 14 T cell receptor beta chains sequenced from one sample in a study of beta chain features in type 1 diabetes. Expressed TCRB transcripts were sequenced because the entire RNA isolate underwent reverse transcription. Some clones are missing from TCRdb's copy, which holds only in-frame ones; the method was immunoSEQ multiplex PCR. The sample has 130,000 to 150,000 clones; 7% to 10% are singletons. Specimen: central memory CD4+ T cells from blood. The receptors stem from a man in his late teens or twenties in good health.

V gene TRBV12-5 combines with J gene TRBJ1-1; D is uncertain. V was cut by 3 bases and J by 1 base, with 6 bases left in between. There are 13 residues in the CDR3. Germline V gene sequence: CDR1 LGHNT, CDR2 FRNRAP. CDR3 protein: CASGFDKNTEAFF. CDR3 bases: TGTGCTAGTGGTTTTGACAAGAACACTGAAGCTTTCTTT.

This clone was seen ten or more times. DNA of the CDR3: TGCAGCGTTGAAGACGGGATAGCGAGCGGGCAGTTCTTC. Amino acids: CSVEDGIASGQFF. The chain couples TRBV29-1 to TRBJ2-1, with D tentatively TRBD2 (5 bases). Deletions cut 0 bases from V and 12 bases from J, with 15 bases between. Per the germline V gene, CDR1 is SQVTM and CDR2 is ANQGSEA. The CDR3 covers 13 residues.

This clone was observed a few times. J is TRBJ2-7 and V is TRBV9; 16 bases map to TRBD2. V lost 4 bases to trimming and J lost 7 bases; unmatched junction nucleotides: 8. The CDR3 has 16 amino acids. Per the germline V gene, CDR1 is SGDLS and CDR2 is YYNGEE. The chain's CDR3 is CASSQGLAGGPGEQYF. The CDR3 bases are TGTGCCAGCAGCCAGGGACTAGCGGGGGGGCCGGGGGAGCAGTACTTC. Based on the CDR3 plus reference TRBV9 and TRBJ2-7, the full variable domain is DSGVTQTPKHLITATGQRVTLRCSPRSGDLSVYWYQQSLDQGLQFLIQYYNGEERAKGNILERFSAQQFPDLHSELNLSSLELGDSALYFCASSQGLAGGPGEQYFGPGTRLTVT.

The gene calls are TRBV18 and TRBJ1-2; D gene ambiguous. The CDR3 contains 14 residues. V was clipped by 8 bases and J by 0 bases, with 13 bases between them. Germline V gene lookup returns CDR1 KGHSH and CDR2 LQKENI. CDR3 nucleotide sequence: TGTGCCAGCACGCCTGAGCAATCTAACTATGGCTACACCTTC. Encoded protein: CASTPEQSNYGYTF.

This clone was seen repeatedly, ten times or more. The chain's CDR3 is CASMGDRNNQPQHF. The CDR3, as DNA: TGTGCCAGCATGGGGGACAGGAACAATCAGCCCCAGCATTTT. The genes are TRBV28 and TRBJ1-5; TRBD1 aligns across 8 bases. Per the germline V gene, CDR1 is MDHEN and CDR2 is SYDVKM. Unmatched junction bases numbered 5, after V lost 7 bases and J lost 3 bases. The CDR3 runs to 14 residues.

In its sample, this clone was seen a few times. The J gene is TRBJ2-7, the V gene TRBV6-5; 11 positions match TRBD1. V gave up 5 bases and J gave up 7 bases; unmatched junction bases: 10. The germline CDR1 and CDR2 sequences are MNHEY and SVGAGI. CDR3 length: 15 residues. CDR3 coding DNA: TGTGCCAGCAGTACCCGGACAGGGGGCCGCCTGGAGCAGTACTTC. Its translation: CASSTRTGGRLEQYF.

The chain couples TRBV4-1 to TRBJ2-7; 9 bases align to TRBD1. The trim removed 0 bases at V and 2 bases at J, leaving 5 bases unmatched. This CDR3 spans 16 amino acids. CDR1 and CDR2 (germline): MGHRA, YSYEKL. This chain's CDR3 is CASSQDRGTGPYEQYF. The CDR3 coding sequence is TGCGCCAGCAGCCAAGATAGAGGGACAGGGCCCTACGAGCAGTACTTC.

This clone was picked up one time. The chain recombines TRBV7-7 with TRBJ2-3; D might be TRBD1 (6 bases). CDR1 and CDR2 (germline): SSHAT, FNYEAQ (reference sequence). The ends were cut back, 1 base at V and 5 bases at J, with 10 bases in the middle. The CDR3 contains 14 residues. CDR3 DNA sequence: TGTGCCAGCAGCTTAGATGGGGGCGTAGATACGCAGTATTTT. Protein: CASSLDGGVDTQYF.

This clone was observed a few times. This chain joins TRBV9 and TRBJ2-3; tentatively, D is TRBD1 (5 bases). Per germline, CDR1 SGDLS and CDR2 YYNGEE. V was pared by 0 bases and J by 0 bases, with 11 bases between. There are 16 residues in the CDR3. The CDR3 DNA reads as TGTGCCAGCAGCGTAGGCAGGGATTTCAGCACAGATACGCAGTATTTT. Translation: CASSVGRDFSTDTQYF.

The sample holds a few counts of this clone. The chain couples TRBV19 to TRBJ2-1; TRBD2 matches at 12 bases. CDR3 length equals 15 residues. The V gene end was trimmed by 6 bases and the J gene end by 8 bases; junction bases not matched to a gene: 8. Germline CDR1 and CDR2: LNHDA and SQIVND (reference sequence). CDR3 DNA: TGTGCCAGTAGATCCGTGCTAGCGGGGGGGGATGAGCAGTTCTTC. Protein sequence: CASRSVLAGGDEQFF.

V usage is TRBV9 and J usage is TRBJ2-3; TRBD2 aligns across 9 bases. After removal of 4 bases from V and 2 bases from J, the junction contained 8 bases not matched to a gene. Germline V CDR1 and CDR2: SGDLS, YYNGEE. The CDR3 loop spans 16 amino acids. DNA of the CDR3: TGTGCCAGCAGCCCGGAGCGGGGGGCGTTCACAGATACGCAGTATTTT. Translated: CASSPERGAFTDTQYF.

This clone occurred a few times. The chain carries TRBV1 and TRBJ2-7; the D call of TRBD2 is as the table states it, not checked on the DNA. TRBV1 counts as a pseudogene. CDR3 size: 15 residues. The CDR3 here is CTSSQDLVLSYEQYF. The CDR3 nucleotides are TGCACCAGCAGCCAAGATCTAGTCCTCTCCTACGAGCAGTACTTC.

This clone came up a few times. The gene calls are TRBV27 and TRBJ2-4; D call uncertain. V was trimmed by 6 bases and J by 0 bases, leaving 18 bases between them. Germline CDR1 reads MNHEY; CDR2 reads SMNVEV (reference sequence). The CDR3 is 17 residues long. In nucleotides, the CDR3 is TGTGCCAGCAGCCCCATCGGAGAGCCCCTAGCCAAAAACATTCAGTACTTC. Translation: CASSPIGEPLAKNIQYF.

This chain connects TRBV7-2 to TRBJ2-1; 9 bases fit TRBD2. The CDR3 has 14 residues. Germline V gives CDR1 SGHTA, CDR2 FQGNSA. J was trimmed by 6 bases and V by 8 bases; bases with no gene match: 8. The CDR3 loop reads CASGPAGGRNEQFF. The CDR3 DNA is TGTGCCAGCGGGCCAGCGGGGGGCCGCAATGAGCAGTTCTTC.